This T cell receptor (beta chain) was identified during a study of T cell clones after liver transplantation. Study summary: Pre-transplant mixed lymphocyte reactions yielded third-party-reactive TCRbeta sequences as comparators for graft-donor-reactive sequences. Until 12-24 months post-transplant, subjects got standard immunosuppression and no induction.

A few counts support this clone. What it recognizes is unknown. The V end lost 1 base, the J end lost 3 bases, and 10 bases lay between the germline ends. Germline V gene lookup returns CDR1 LNHDA and CDR2 SQIVND (reference sequence). There are 15 residues in the CDR3. Regarding the study as a whole: A larger donor-reactive than third-party decline suggested partial antigen-specific deletion. In a couple of subjects, few donor cells limited the measurable donor-reactive repertoire.

This table comes from immunoSEQ multiplex PCR, and its TCRdb copy is limited to in-frame clones, with some not included. The sample holds about 51,000 clones, 80% to 90% seen once. The chain carries TRBV19 and TRBJ1-5; unclear D gene. The sequence was collected from a human patient who received a liver transplant. The T cells may partly be graft donor cells. Sequenced here: CD8+ T cells from blood, sampled 12 months after liver transplant. This CDR3 is CASSIGSAFNQPQHF. CDR3 nucleotide sequence: TGTGCCAGTAGTATAGGGTCAGCCTTCAATCAGCCCCAGCATTTT.